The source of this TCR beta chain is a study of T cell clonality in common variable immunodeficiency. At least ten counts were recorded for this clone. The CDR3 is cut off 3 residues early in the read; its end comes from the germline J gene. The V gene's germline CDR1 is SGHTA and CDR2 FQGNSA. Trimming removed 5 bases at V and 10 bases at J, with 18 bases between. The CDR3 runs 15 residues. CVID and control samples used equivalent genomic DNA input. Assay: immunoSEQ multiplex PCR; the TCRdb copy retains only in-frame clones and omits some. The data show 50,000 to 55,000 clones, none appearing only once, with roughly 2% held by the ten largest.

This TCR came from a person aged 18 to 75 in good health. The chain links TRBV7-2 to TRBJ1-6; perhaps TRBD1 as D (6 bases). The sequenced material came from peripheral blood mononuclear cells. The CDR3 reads CASSTEGVGSSPLHF. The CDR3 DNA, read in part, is TGTGCCAGCAGCACAGAGGGGGTTGGGAGCTCACCC. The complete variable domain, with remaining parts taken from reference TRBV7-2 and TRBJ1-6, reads GAGVSQSPSNKVTEKGKDVELRCDPISGHTALYWYRQSLGQGLEFLIYFQGNSAPDKSGLPSDRFSAERTGGSVSTLTIQRTQQEDSAVYLCASSTEGVGSSPLHFGNGTRLTVT.